These 27 T cell receptor beta chains came from one sample sequenced in a study of T cell responses to AZD1222 COVID-19 vaccine. Generated by immunoSEQ multiplex PCR, the TCRdb table keeps only in-frame clones and is missing some. The table records around 100,000 clones, about 88% of them present only once. Here the sequenced sample was peripheral blood, taken on day 0 of AZD1222 vaccination. These receptors all stem from an adult in good health.

This chain joins TRBV7-2 and TRBJ2-7, with 7 bases that match TRBD1. J was trimmed by 2 bases and V by 2 bases; bases with no gene match: 6. In germline, CDR1 is SGHTA, CDR2 FQGNSA. There are 15 residues in the CDR3. CDR3 in amino acids: CASSLYSQGAYEQYF. The CDR3 region has the DNA TGTGCCAGCAGCTTATATAGCCAGGGGGCCTACGAGCAGTACTTC. Filled out from reference TRBV7-2 and TRBJ2-7, the complete variable domain reads GAGVSQSPSNKVTEKGKDVELRCDPISGHTALYWYRQSLGQGLEFLIYFQGNSAPDKSGLPSDRFSAERTGGSVSTLTIQRTQQEDSAVYLCASSLYSQGAYEQYFGPGTRLTVT.

The gene calls are TRBV30 and TRBJ2-1; no definite D call. This CDR3 is built from 11 residues. V was trimmed by 4 bases and J by 4 bases, leaving 5 bases between them. CDR1 and CDR2 from the germline V gene are GTSNPN and SVGIG (reference sequence). CDR3 sequence: CAWTGYNEQFF. The CDR3 DNA sequence: TGTGCCTGGACAGGATACAATGAGCAGTTCTTC.

The V call is TRBV6-5, the J call TRBJ1-1, with 8 bases matching TRBD1. Germline loops: CDR1 MNHEY, CDR2 SVGAGI. The CDR3 is made up of 14 amino acids. The ends lost 6 bases at V and 1 base at J; junction bases unmatched: 4. CDR3 coding DNA: TGTGCCAGCAGGGTTGGGACAGGGAACACTGAAGCTTTCTTT. Its protein product is CASRVGTGNTEAFF.

The chain has TRBV5-5 and TRBJ1-2, with a weak D call TRBD1 (5 bases). CDR3 size: 12 residues. Germline values: CDR1 SGHKS, CDR2 YYEKEE (reference sequence). Trimming removed 4 bases at V and 8 bases at J, with 12 bases between. Here the CDR3 reads CASSLGGYGYTF. CDR3 in DNA: TGTGCCAGCAGCCTCGGGGGTTACGGCTACACCTTC.

This rearrangement joins TRBV5-8 to TRBJ2-7; D unclear. The CDR3 is made up of 12 amino acids. Trimming cost V 4 bases and J 7 bases, with 12 bases left between them. Per the germline V gene, CDR1 is SGHTS and CDR2 is YDEGEE. The CDR3 spells CASSPRQSEQYF. CDR3 bases: TGTGCCAGCAGCCCCCGACAATCGGAGCAGTACTTC.

CDR3 in DNA: TGTGCCAGTAGTAAGACAGGATTGAACACTGAAGCTTTCTTT. Translating it yields CASSKTGLNTEAFF. V usage is TRBV19 and J usage is TRBJ1-1, with a tentative D call TRBD1 (6 bases). Germline V gene sequence: CDR1 LNHDA, CDR2 SQIVND (reference sequence). The V end was cut by 4 bases, the J end by 0 bases, with 9 bases between. The CDR3 sequence is 14 residues long.

This clone showed up just once. The chain has TRBV11-3 and TRBJ2-1; 9 positions match TRBD2. This CDR3 has 16 residues. Germline V gene data show CDR1 as SGHNT and CDR2 as YENEEA. The junction had 5 bases not matched to a gene; V was cut back by 1 base and J by 4 bases. CDR3 amino acids: CASSLVGAGGYNEQFF. Written as DNA, the CDR3 is TGTGCCAGCAGCTTAGTCGGGGCGGGAGGGTACAATGAGCAGTTCTTC.

V and J are TRBV3-1 (or the pseudogene TRBV3-2) and TRBJ2-3, with unresolved D. Germline V gene sequence: CDR1 LGHDT, CDR2 YNNKEL (reference sequence). The CDR3 contains 11 residues. Trimming took 1 base from V and 11 from J, leaving 7 bases between them. The DNA of the CDR3 is TGTGCCAGCAGCCAAGCCTGGGTGCAGTATTTT. Protein: CASSQAWVQYF.

The rearrangement joins TRBV7-6 to TRBJ2-7; 10 nucleotides match TRBD1. J lost 2 bases, V lost 3 bases, and 4 bases had no gene match. This CDR3 has 15 amino acids. CDR1 and CDR2 from the germline V gene are SGHVS and FNYEAQ. CDR3 sequence reads: CASSFRTGGTYEQYF. The DNA for the CDR3 is TGTGCCAGCAGCTTTCGGACAGGGGGTACCTACGAGCAGTACTTC.

The CDR3: CASSGGPGLAAPYQETQYF. The CDR3 DNA sequence: TGTGCCAGCAGCGGAGGACCGGGACTAGCCGCGCCTTATCAAGAGACCCAGTACTTC. J is TRBJ2-5 and V is TRBV7-9; 9 bases align to TRBD2. Germline V lookup: CDR1 SEHNR, CDR2 FQNEAQ (reference sequence). This CDR3 is built from 19 residues. Trimming took 5 bases from V and 2 from J; bases not matched to a gene: 18.

In its sample, this clone was seen a few times. The chain has TRBV5-8 and TRBJ1-1, with unresolved D. Trimming cost V 6 bases and J 4 bases, with 10 bases left between them. Germline loops: CDR1 SGHTS, CDR2 YDEGEE. The CDR3 has 12 amino acids. CDR3 sequence reads: CASTGIGTEAFF. CDR3 bases: TGTGCCAGCACAGGAATAGGCACTGAAGCTTTCTTT.

This rearrangement joins TRBV28 to TRBJ1-3, with 10 bases aligning to TRBD1. The CDR3 sequence is 16 residues long. V lost 6 bases to trimming and J lost 2 bases; unmatched junction nucleotides: 7. In germline, CDR1 is MDHEN, CDR2 SYDVKM. The CDR3 DNA is TGTGCCAGCAGCAACTCCGGGACAGGGGCTGGAAACACCATATATTTT. This translates into CASSNSGTGAGNTIYF.

This clone has only a few counts. This sequence joins TRBV6-5 and TRBJ2-1; D is possibly TRBD1 (6 bases). Trimming took off 5 bases at V and 9 bases at J, with 17 bases between the two ends. CDR1 is MNHEY and CDR2 is SVGAGI in the germline V gene. The CDR3 runs to 14 residues. The CDR3 nucleotides are TGTGCCAGCAGTCGGGACACCAATAGGGGTGAGCAGTTCTTC. It specifies CASSRDTNRGEQFF.

V gene TRBV18 combines with J gene TRBJ1-1; 7 positions agree with TRBD1. Germline V gives CDR1 KGHSH, CDR2 LQKENI. The CDR3 runs 14 residues. Unmatched junction bases numbered 3, after V lost 4 bases and J lost 1 base. CDR3 bases: TGTGCCAGCTCACGGGGACAGTCGAACACTGAAGCTTTCTTT. Translated: CASSRGQSNTEAFF.

V gene TRBV19 combines with J gene TRBJ1-2; unclear D gene. The CDR3 has 12 residues. Germline V gene sequence: CDR1 LNHDA, CDR2 SQIVND (reference sequence). With 2 bases removed from V and 4 bases from J, the gap between germline ends came to 5 bases. In DNA form, the CDR3 reads TGTGCCAGTAGTATAAAAGCCTATGGCTACACCTTC. This encodes CASSIKAYGYTF.

In DNA, the CDR3 is TGCGCCAGCAGCTTCTCTAGCGGCTCCTACGAGCAGTACTTC. Amino acids: CASSFSSGSYEQYF. The chain uses TRBV5-1 and TRBJ2-7; 7 bases map to TRBD2. J gave up 0 bases and V 2 bases, and 2 bases lay outside the gene matches. Germline CDR1 is SGHRS and CDR2 is YFSETQ. CDR3 length: 14 amino acids.

The chain recombines TRBV7-9 with TRBJ2-7; 15 bases line up with TRBD2. Germline assignment: CDR1 SEHNR and CDR2 FQNEAQ (reference sequence). CDR3 length: 15 amino acids. V trimming: 5 bases; J trimming: 12 bases; junction bases outside the gene matches: 11. In DNA, the CDR3 is TGTGCCAGCAGCCAGGGACTAGCGGGAGGTATATTTCCGTACTTC. It codes for CASSQGLAGGIFPYF.

The chain uses TRBV15 and TRBJ1-4, with D perhaps TRBD1 (6 bases). This CDR3 comprises 15 residues. V was clipped by 1 base and J by 7 bases, with 13 bases between them. Germline V gene data show CDR1 as LNHNV and CDR2 as YYDKDF (reference sequence). CDR3 sequence (DNA): TGTGCCACCAGCAGAGGGAGGCAGGGGAGTGAAAAACTGTTTTTT. It specifies CATSRGRQGSEKLFF.

The rearrangement links TRBV19 to TRBJ1-1; D call uncertain. Trimming shortened V by 1 base and J by 5 bases, and 17 bases separated the two germline ends. Germline lookup yields CDR1 LNHDA and CDR2 SQIVND (reference sequence). The CDR3 covers 16 residues. The CDR3 protein is CASSIGGNQMETEAFF. The CDR3 DNA sequence: TGTGCCAGTAGTATAGGAGGGAACCAAATGGAGACTGAAGCTTTCTTT.

The CDR3 is CASSSGTEPSGYTF. In DNA, the CDR3 is TGTGCCAGCTCATCCGGGACAGAGCCTAGTGGCTACACCTTC. The rearrangement joins TRBV18 to TRBJ1-2, with 7 bases aligning to TRBD1. The CDR3 contains 14 residues. The ends lost 5 bases at V and 7 bases at J; junction bases unmatched: 10. CDR1 and CDR2 from the germline V gene are KGHSH and LQKENI.

The chain joins TRBV18 to TRBJ1-3; possibly TRBD1 for D (5 bases). Germline V gene data show CDR1 as KGHSH and CDR2 as LQKENI. V lost 5 bases, J lost 0 bases, and 14 bases lay in between. The CDR3 covers 16 residues. The CDR3 DNA sequence: TGTGCCAGCTCATCGACGGGGGTTACCTCTGGAAACACCATATATTTT. This sequence encodes CASSSTGVTSGNTIYF. The full variable domain, its missing parts supplied by reference TRBV18 and TRBJ1-3, is NAGVMQNPRHLVRRRGQEARLRCSPMKGHSHVYWYRQLPEEGLKFMVYLQKENIIDESGMPKERFSAEFPKEGPSILRIQQVVRGDSAAYFCASSSTGVTSGNTIYFGEGSWLTVV.

The chain links TRBV5-6 to TRBJ2-7; no reliable D call. CDR1 and CDR2 (germline): SGHDT, YYEEEE. This CDR3 has 15 amino acids. Trimming removed 1 base at V and 3 bases at J, with 14 bases between. The DNA of the CDR3 is TGTGCCAGCAGCTTGCGACCGGAGCCTAACTACGAGCAGTACTTC. Translating it yields CASSLRPEPNYEQYF.

The chain links TRBV6-5 to TRBJ2-7; tentatively, D is TRBD2 (6 bases). The CDR3 loop spans 13 amino acids. Trimming shortened V by 2 bases and J by 5 bases, and 10 bases separated the two germline ends. The germline CDR1 and CDR2 sequences are MNHEY and SVGAGI. The CDR3 spells CASSYRRVDEQYF. CDR3 coding DNA: TGTGCCAGCAGTTACAGGAGGGTGGACGAGCAGTACTTC.

The genes are TRBV30 and TRBJ1-2, with D perhaps TRBD1 (6 bases). The CDR3 loop spans 14 amino acids. Trimming shortened V by 2 bases and J by 8 bases, and 18 bases separated the two germline ends. Per the germline V gene, CDR1 is GTSNPN and CDR2 is SVGIG (reference sequence). The CDR3: CAWSYAHRGQGYTF. CDR3 in DNA: TGTGCCTGGAGTTACGCACACCGGGGGCAGGGCTACACCTTC.

The gene calls are TRBV6-5 and TRBJ2-5; 7 positions agree with TRBD2. This CDR3 spans 15 amino acids. Trimming removed 6 bases from V and 3 bases from J; junction bases left unmatched: 10. Germline V lookup: CDR1 MNHEY, CDR2 SVGAGI. This chain's CDR3 is CASRPSWAGEETQYF. The CDR3 bases are TGTGCCAGCAGGCCCTCATGGGCGGGAGAAGAGACCCAGTACTTC.

The J gene is TRBJ2-1, the V gene TRBV28, with D unresolved. Trimming took off 1 base at V and 7 bases at J, with 8 bases between the two ends. In germline, CDR1 is MDHEN, CDR2 SYDVKM. There are 13 residues in the CDR3. The CDR3 bases are TGTGCCAGCAGTTTATCTAATCTAAATGAGCAGTTCTTC. This codes for CASSLSNLNEQFF.

The chain joins TRBV19 to TRBJ1-5; a weak D match, TRBD1 (6 bases). This CDR3 contains 15 residues. Germline values: CDR1 LNHDA, CDR2 SQIVND (reference sequence). V was shortened by 3 bases and J by 3 bases, with 12 bases between the two germline ends. The CDR3 sequence: CASSIGDIFNQPQHF. The DNA of the CDR3 is TGTGCCAGTAGTATCGGGGACATATTCAATCAGCCCCAGCATTTT.